This T cell receptor beta chain was sequenced during a study of regulatory T cells in long-lasting Graves disease. General study findings and limits: Among persistent patients, a larger number of public clonotypes were shared (approximately 3,000) than among newly diagnosed patients (approximately 970). Persistent Graves' patients showed reduced TCR diversity versus newly diagnosed patients.

The time point: newly diagnosed GD, antithyroid drugs for less than 3 months. RNA isolated from PBMCs was used to make the TCR library. Graves' disease was diagnosed by American Thyroid Association guidelines. There are many counts of this clonotype. What it binds is unknown. The V gene's germline CDR1 is ENHRY and CDR2 SYGVKD. The CDR3 sequence is 16 residues long. The V end was cut by 4 bases, the J end by 4 bases, with 18 bases between. Building of the TCR beta libraries involved iRepertoire HTBI primers and Arm-PCR of CDR3 regions. TCRdb recomputed calls from the multiplex PCR reads with MiXCR, one row per CDR3 protein. The sample holds approximately 250,000 distinct CDR3 sequences, approximately 16% seen once.

This TCR was recovered from a female donor with Graves disease. The chain joins TRBV10-3 to TRBJ2-3; the D gene is possibly TRBD2 (7 bases). The sample here was peripheral blood mononuclear cells (PBMCs), taken at new diagnosis, from a patient treated with antithyroid drugs. The CDR3: CAISARGGRGADTQYF. The CDR3 nucleotides read TGTGCCATCAGTGCGAGGGGGGGGCGAGGCGCAGATACGCAGTATTTT.